The 17 T cell receptor beta chains presented below share a single source sample, sequenced in a study of graft-versus-host responses after intestinal transplantation. Profiling relied on immunoSEQ multiplex PCR, and the TCRdb table lists in-frame clones only, not all of them. Here the sample spans about 24,000 clones, 35% to 50% being singletons. Source: alloreactive CD4+ T cells from a mixed lymphocyte reaction culture, taken before intestinal transplant. Subset reported: CFSE-low proliferating T cells sorted from roughly six-day pre-transplant mixed lymphocyte reaction (GvH or HvG direction). The receptors shown here come from a human patient who received an intestinal transplant.

The rearrangement links TRBV5-4 to TRBJ1-5; D is possibly TRBD1 (5 bases). V lost 8 bases and J 2 bases, leaving 17 bases between the germline ends. The germline CDR1 and CDR2 sequences are SGHNT and YYREEE (reference sequence). This CDR3 is built from 15 residues. CDR3 protein: CARTVSRVGNQPQHF. CDR3 in DNA: TGTGCCAGGACAGTTTCCAGGGTGGGCAATCAGCCCCAGCATTTT.

This clone was seen a few times. The J gene is TRBJ1-1, the V gene TRBV27; no firm D call. The CDR3 spans 13 residues. Germline-derived CDR1 and CDR2 are MNHEY and SMNVEV (reference sequence). V was trimmed by 6 bases and J by 1 base, leaving 9 bases between them. CDR3 residues: CASRLGRNTEAFF. The CDR3 DNA follows: TGTGCCAGCAGATTAGGGAGGAACACTGAAGCTTTCTTT.

A few counts support this clone. This chain connects TRBV5-1 to TRBJ2-2; 9 bases are a match to TRBD2. Germline assignment: CDR1 SGHRS and CDR2 YFSETQ. The CDR3 spans 17 residues. V dropped 6 bases and J dropped 4; count of bases not matched to a gene: 13. For the CDR3, the DNA is TGCGCCAGCACCCTGGCTTATGTAGCGGGGGCCACCGGGGAGCTGTTTTTT. This gives the protein CASTLAYVAGATGELFF.

This clone was detected only a few times. The genes are TRBV5-4 and TRBJ1-2; TRBD1 might be the D (6 bases). V was clipped by 0 bases and J by 5 bases, with 14 bases between them. The CDR3 has 15 amino acids. The germline CDR1 and CDR2 sequences are SGHNT and YYREEE (reference sequence). In DNA, the CDR3 is TGTGCCAGCAGCTTGGTAGCGGGGGCGAGGTATGGCTACACCTTC. Protein product: CASSLVAGARYGYTF.

The table lists this clone with a count of one. V usage is TRBV5-4 and J usage is TRBJ2-1, with a possible D match to TRBD2 (7 bases). This CDR3 is built from 15 residues. Germline V gene sequence: CDR1 SGHNT, CDR2 YYREEE (reference sequence). V was cut by 7 bases and J by 0 bases, with 14 bases left in between. Here the CDR3 DNA reads TGTGCCAGCTGGAGGGGGGGACGCTCCTACAATGAGCAGTTCTTC. Its translation is CASWRGGRSYNEQFF. The entire variable domain, with the rest obtained from reference TRBV5-4 and TRBJ2-1, is as follows: ETGVTQSPTHLIKTRGQQVTLRCSSQSGHNTVSWYQQALGQGPQFIFQYYREEENGRGNFPPRFSGLQFPNYSSELNVNALELDDSALYLCASWRGGRSYNEQFFGPGTRLTVL.

The rearrangement joins TRBV7-9 to TRBJ1-1; D is undetermined. The V end lost 5 bases, the J end lost 5 bases, and 21 bases lay between the germline ends. This CDR3 region has 16 residues. Germline V gene sequence: CDR1 SEHNR, CDR2 FQNEAQ (reference sequence). CDR3 sequence reads: CASSRPWGVMGTEAFF. The CDR3 nucleotides read TGTGCCAGCAGCCGCCCGTGGGGAGTGATGGGGACTGAAGCTTTCTTT.

This clone has only a few counts. The gene calls are TRBV5-1 and TRBJ1-4, with 8 bases identical to TRBD1. The CDR3 extends over 14 amino acids. After removal of 4 bases from V and 6 bases from J, the junction contained 5 bases not matched to a gene. Germline V gene data show CDR1 as SGHRS and CDR2 as YFSETQ. The CDR3 loop reads CASSRDRGYEKLFF. The CDR3 nucleotides are TGCGCCAGCAGCCGCGACAGGGGATATGAAAAACTGTTTTTT.

The chain uses TRBV6-4 and TRBJ2-1, with D possibly matching TRBD2 (6 bases). The CDR3 is 15 amino acids. Trimming took 2 bases from V and 4 from J, leaving 12 bases between them. Germline CDR1 MRHNA, CDR2 SNTAGT. CDR3: CASSDRGGKYNEQFF. The CDR3 DNA reads as TGTGCCAGCAGTGACAGGGGCGGGAAGTACAATGAGCAGTTCTTC.

There are a few counts of this clone. V is TRBV5-1 and J is TRBJ2-5, with 13 bases that match TRBD2. This CDR3 is 18 amino acids long. V shed 3 bases, J shed 5 bases, and the junction held 13 bases outside the gene matches. From germline, CDR1 is SGHRS and CDR2 YFSETQ. The CDR3 protein is CASSSSTSGGARKETQYF. CDR3 DNA sequence: TGCGCCAGCAGCTCCTCAACTAGCGGGGGGGCGAGGAAGGAGACCCAGTACTTC.

The rearrangement joins TRBV20-1 to TRBJ2-5; D call uncertain. This CDR3 comprises 11 residues. Trimming pared 3 bases from V and 6 bases from J, leaving 8 bases between. Germline CDR1 reads DFQATT; CDR2 reads SNEGSKA (reference sequence). DNA of the CDR3: TGCAGTGCTAGCTATCGAAAGACCCAGTACTTC. Its protein product is CSASYRKTQYF.

The rearrangement joins TRBV7-2 to TRBJ2-3, with 16 bases matching TRBD2. The CDR3 runs 17 residues. The germline gives CDR1 SGHTA, CDR2 FQGNSA. V trimming: 3 bases; J trimming: 4 bases; junction bases outside the gene matches: 4. The CDR3, as DNA: TGTGCCAGCAGCTTGGGACTAGCGGGGGGGCTTGCAGATACGCAGTATTTT. Protein product: CASSLGLAGGLADTQYF.

This clone was counted between two and nine times. V is TRBV29-1 and J is TRBJ2-5; 7 bases are a match to TRBD2. The ends lost 7 bases at V and 1 base at J; junction bases unmatched: 6. This CDR3 has 13 amino acids. Germline V lookup: CDR1 SQVTM, CDR2 ANQGSEA. CDR3 DNA sequence: TGCAGCGCTTCCAGGACTAGCCAAGAGACCCAGTACTTC. Amino acid sequence: CSASRTSQETQYF. Filled out from reference TRBV29-1 and TRBJ2-5, the complete variable domain reads SAVISQKPSRDICQRGTSLTIQCQVDSQVTMMFWYRQQPGQSLTLIATANQGSEATYESGFVIDKFPISRPNLTFSTLTVSNMSPEDSSIYLCSASRTSQETQYFGPGTRLLVL.

The V and J genes are TRBV21-1 and TRBJ2-6; the listed D gene, TRBD1, was not tested against the DNA. TRBV21-1 counts as a pseudogene. This CDR3 has 18 amino acids. Here the CDR3 DNA reads TGTGCCAGCAGCATCCCGGGACAGGGACACTCTGGGGCCAACGTCCTGACTTTC. Amino acid sequence: CASSIPGQGHSGANVLTF.

This clone is medium-sized within its sample. The genes are TRBV5-1 and TRBJ2-5; 7 bases map to TRBD1. The CDR3 has 12 residues. The V and J ends lost 0 bases and 7 bases, in that order; junction bases with no gene match: 0. CDR1 is SGHRS, CDR2 YFSETQ, per germline. The CDR3 bases are TGCGCCAGCAGCTTGGGACAGGGGACCCAGTACTTC. Translated, it gives CASSLGQGTQYF.

This clone was seen more than once but under ten times. The chain has TRBV20-1 and TRBJ1-1, with TRBD1 identical over 8 bases. This CDR3 spans 10 amino acids. CDR1 is DFQATT and CDR2 is SNEGSKA in the germline V gene (reference sequence). The CDR3 DNA reads as TGCAGATCACAGGGGGTTGAAGCTTTCTTT. Protein product: CRSQGVEAFF.

This clone occurred a few times. CDR3 bases: TGTGCCAGCAGTGGACGACAGCCTCTCTCTGGAAACACCATATATTTT. This sequence encodes CASSGRQPLSGNTIYF. The chain couples TRBV2 to TRBJ1-3, with a possible D match to TRBD1 (5 bases). The germline V and J ends were trimmed by 4 bases and 0 bases, with 13 bases remaining between them. The CDR3 extends over 16 amino acids. The germline V gene encodes CDR1 SNHLY and CDR2 FYNNEI.

The V gene is TRBV18, the J gene TRBJ2-7, with 7 bases aligning to TRBD1. This CDR3 is built from 14 residues. J was trimmed by 2 bases and V by 1 base; bases with no gene match: 2. From germline, CDR1 is KGHSH and CDR2 LQKENI. The CDR3: CASSPLQGAYEQYF. CDR3 in DNA: TGTGCCAGCTCACCACTCCAGGGGGCCTACGAGCAGTACTTC.